This entry lists 7 T cell receptor beta chains sequenced from one sample in a study of T-cell memory formation after mild COVID-19. TCRdb recomputed calls from the 5' RACE reads with MiXCR, one row per CDR3 protein. The sample includes approximately 430,000 distinct CDR3 sequences, less than 25% of them seen just once. Sequenced sample: PBMCs or a T cell subset sorted from them (not recorded which). These TCRs come from an adult woman who had mild COVID-19 (a few samples of this study predate the infection). Cell type and time point are not known.

This chain links TRBV5-6 with TRBJ2-7; D perhaps matches TRBD1 (6 bases). CDR3 length equals 16 residues. Germline V gene lookup returns CDR1 SGHDT and CDR2 YYEEEE. V was cut by 0 bases and J by 2 bases, with 15 bases left in between. The CDR3 nucleotides are TGTGCCAGCAGCTTGGACAGACAGGATCCGACCTACGAGCAGTACTTC. Translating gives CASSLDRQDPTYEQYF.

This clonotype appeared a single time. The chain couples TRBV12-3 or TRBV12-4 to TRBJ1-4, with D unresolved. Trimming cost V 6 bases and J 12 bases, with 11 bases left between them. This CDR3 region has 11 residues. The CDR3 DNA is TGTGCCAGCAGCGTTGGTCCCCAACTGTTTTTT. As protein: CASSVGPQLFF.

This clonotype was recorded a few times. The chain carries TRBV9 and TRBJ1-5; D is uncertain. CDR3 length: 20 residues. Germline CDR1 is SGDLS and CDR2 is YYNGEE. V was cut by 4 bases and J by 1 base, with 27 bases left in between. CDR3 in DNA: TGTGCCAGCAGCTTCCCCCGGGGAAGTGTTATTCGGGGAAGCAATCAGCCCCAGCATTTT. This codes for CASSFPRGSVIRGSNQPQHF.

This clonotype was seen ten or more times. This chain links TRBV7-9 with TRBJ1-1; D possibly corresponds to TRBD1 (5 bases). The CDR3 is 14 amino acids. The V gene lost 7 bases and the J gene lost 4 bases, with 16 bases spanning the gap. CDR1 and CDR2 (germline): SEHNR, FQNEAQ (reference sequence). The CDR3 nucleotides are TGTGCCAGCAATTCAGGGTTCTCCTCCACTGAAGCTTTCTTT. The encoded protein is CASNSGFSSTEAFF.

This chain links TRBV7-3 with TRBJ2-1; D uncertain. CDR3 size: 13 residues. The V and J ends lost 6 bases and 8 bases respectively, with 14 bases between them. From germline, CDR1 is SGHTA and CDR2 FQGTGA. The CDR3 is CASRLESRDEQFF. Written as DNA, the CDR3 is TGTGCCAGCAGGCTGGAGTCGCGCGATGAGCAGTTCTTC.

This clonotype was observed a handful of times. This chain connects TRBV12-5 to TRBJ2-2; possibly TRBD1 for D (5 bases). Germline V CDR1 and CDR2: LGHNT, FRNRAP. This CDR3 is 18 amino acids long. Trimming shortened V by 0 bases and J by 0 bases, and 14 bases separated the two germline ends. CDR3 nucleotides: TGTGCTAGTGGTTTGGTCGCTGGCCAGGGCCCGAACACCGGGGAGCTGTTTTTT. The encoded protein is CASGLVAGQGPNTGELFF.

This clonotype turned up a few times. The V call is TRBV12-3 or TRBV12-4, the J call TRBJ2-1, with TRBD2 matching 10 bases. There are 16 residues in the CDR3. V was pared by 4 bases and J by 5 bases, with 8 bases of the junction left unmatched. The CDR3 DNA reads TGTGCCAGCAGTTCGCTTAGCGGGGGGCCCCACAATGAGCAGTTCTTC. It translates to CASSSLSGGPHNEQFF.